Below, 31 T cell receptor beta chains from the same sample are listed, as sequenced in a study of T cell responses to AZD1222 COVID-19 vaccine. Method: immunoSEQ multiplex PCR; TCRdb's copy keeps in-frame clones and lacks some. The sample consists of around 87,000 clones, 80% to 90% of them appearing once. Material: peripheral blood, obtained 28 days after the second AZD1222 dose. Every receptor here comes from an adult who received the AZD1222 COVID-19 vaccine.

This clone came up once. The V and J genes are TRBV7-8 and TRBJ2-2; the D is unclear. The CDR3 runs 12 residues. With 6 bases removed from V and 3 bases from J, the gap between germline ends came to 5 bases. The germline V gene has CDR1 SGHVS and CDR2 FQNEAQ. CDR3 amino acids: CASSRYTGELFF. DNA of the CDR3: TGTGCCAGCAGTCGATACACCGGGGAGCTGTTTTTT.

The chain uses TRBV14 and TRBJ2-1; D uncertain. The CDR3 spans 15 residues. Germline V gene data show CDR1 as SGHDN and CDR2 as FVKESK. Trimming left V 0 bases short and J 1 base short, with 7 bases between. In DNA form, the CDR3 reads TGTGCCAGCAGCCAAGATGTGGGGTCCTACAATGAGCAGTTCTTC. As protein: CASSQDVGSYNEQFF.

This clone was seen a single time. This rearrangement joins TRBV4-2 to TRBJ1-6; the D gene is possibly TRBD1 (6 bases). The CDR3 consists of 14 residues. CDR1 is LGHNA, CDR2 YNFKEQ, per germline. V was pared by 3 bases and J by 6 bases, with 9 bases between. The CDR3 is CASSHSGVNSPLHF. The CDR3 DNA reads as TGTGCCAGCAGCCATTCAGGGGTTAATTCACCCCTCCACTTT.

This chain uses TRBV3-1 (or the pseudogene TRBV3-2) with TRBJ2-3; D might be TRBD1 or TRBD2, each matching 6 bases. Germline V gene data show CDR1 as LGHDT and CDR2 as YNNKEL (reference sequence). V was clipped by 8 bases and J by 0 bases, with 9 bases between them. The CDR3 has 13 amino acids. The CDR3 protein is CASGGLSTDTQYF. The CDR3, as DNA: TGTGCCAGCGGGGGGCTCAGCACAGATACGCAGTATTTT.

This chain uses TRBV12-3 or TRBV12-4 with TRBJ2-3; no clear D gene. With 3 bases removed from V and 2 bases from J, the gap between germline ends came to 6 bases. The CDR3 extends over 13 amino acids. The CDR3 sequence is CASSFDHTDTQYF. CDR3 sequence (DNA): TGTGCCAGCAGTTTTGACCACACAGATACGCAGTATTTT.

The J gene is TRBJ2-5, the V gene TRBV6-2 or TRBV6-3; D is uncertain. Germline V CDR1 and CDR2: MNHEY, SVGEGT. This CDR3 spans 14 amino acids. Trimming took 4 bases from V and 3 from J, leaving 12 bases between them. The CDR3 DNA reads TGTGCCAGCAGTTCCCTTGAATCAGAAGAGACCCAGTACTTC. Translation: CASSSLESEETQYF.

The chain uses TRBV6-5 and TRBJ1-6, with 9 bases fitting TRBD1. Germline V gene data show CDR1 as MNHEY and CDR2 as SVGAGI. The length of the CDR3 is 15 residues. V lost 4 bases, J lost 9 bases, and 7 bases stayed unmatched. The CDR3 sequence is CASSSGQGSGSPLHF. The CDR3, as DNA: TGTGCCAGCAGTTCGGGACAGGGTAGCGGTTCACCCCTCCACTTT.

This clone was recorded once. At one of its ends the junction is not consistent with the germline gene, which may arise from a read error. The chain recombines TRBV19 with TRBJ2-7; the match to TRBD2 covers 10 bases. The CDR3 extends over 14 amino acids. Germline V gene lookup returns CDR1 LNHDA and CDR2 SQIVND (reference sequence). The CDR3 sequence is CASRIAGGSYEQYF. The CDR3, as DNA: TGTGCCAGTAGGATAGCGGGAGGCTCCTACGAGCAGTACTTC.

Written as DNA, the CDR3 is TGCAGCGCATTAGGGGCGGGAGCCACTAATGAGCAGTTCTTC. As protein: CSALGAGATNEQFF. The rearrangement joins TRBV29-1 to TRBJ2-1; 7 bases line up with TRBD2. The CDR3 runs 14 residues. CDR1 and CDR2 from the germline V gene are SQVTM and ANQGSEA. The V segment lost 7 bases and the J segment 7 bases; nucleotides outside the gene matches: 13.

The gene calls are TRBV30 and TRBJ2-1; D unclear. The germline V gene has CDR1 GTSNPN and CDR2 SVGIG (reference sequence). The CDR3 has 12 residues. V shed 2 bases and J shed 9 bases, with 11 bases lying between them. In DNA form, the CDR3 reads TGTGCCTGGAGTTTATCAGGTGGTGAGCAGTTCTTC. It translates to CAWSLSGGEQFF.

The chain joins TRBV7-8 to TRBJ1-4; tentative D call: TRBD1 (6 bases). With 4 bases removed from V and 6 bases from J, the gap between germline ends came to 12 bases. Germline V gives CDR1 SGHVS, CDR2 FQNEAQ. The CDR3 runs 14 residues. CDR3 in amino acids: CASSSTGHDEKLFF. Written as DNA, the CDR3 is TGTGCCAGCAGCTCGACAGGACATGATGAAAAACTGTTTTTT.

The V gene is TRBV9, the J gene TRBJ1-1; no clear D gene. The CDR3 runs to 12 residues. The V end lost 3 bases, the J end lost 10 bases, and 13 bases lay between the germline ends. The V gene's germline CDR1 is SGDLS and CDR2 YYNGEE. The CDR3, as DNA: TGTGCCAGCAGCGGGGGAGGGCGGACAGCTTTCTTT. This sequence encodes CASSGGGRTAFF.

J is TRBJ2-3 and V is TRBV7-8; a weak D match, TRBD2 (6 bases). V lost 5 bases and J lost 1, with 16 bases in between. Germline loops: CDR1 SGHVS, CDR2 FQNEAQ. This CDR3 spans 16 amino acids. CDR3 in DNA: TGTGCCAGCAGCAAATCCCGGGACTCTCGCACAGATACGCAGTATTTT. Amino acids: CASSKSRDSRTDTQYF.

This chain uses TRBV5-1 with TRBJ2-3, with D hard to call. Per the germline V gene, CDR1 is SGHRS and CDR2 is YFSETQ. Trimming cost V 2 bases and J 0 bases, with 7 bases left between them. This CDR3 spans 14 amino acids. This chain's CDR3 is CASSFDLSTDTQYF. The CDR3 bases are TGCGCCAGCAGCTTTGACCTTAGCACAGATACGCAGTATTTT.

This clone appeared a few times. The chain recombines TRBV10-3 with TRBJ1-5, with 7 positions matching TRBD1. The CDR3 totals 14 residues. CDR1 is ENHRY and CDR2 is SYGVKD in the germline V gene. With 3 bases clipped from V and 7 bases from J, the junction kept 6 bases outside the gene matches. CDR3 in amino acids: CAISEQTGPQPQHF. For the CDR3, the DNA is TGTGCCATCAGTGAACAGACAGGGCCCCAGCCCCAGCATTTT.

J is TRBJ1-1 and V is TRBV27; D uncertain. Looked up from germline, CDR1 is MNHEY and CDR2 is SMNVEV (reference sequence). The V gene lost 3 bases and the J gene lost 3 bases, with 8 bases spanning the gap. The CDR3 has 13 amino acids. The CDR3 bases are TGTGCCAGCAGTTTCGTCGGGGACACTGAAGCTTTCTTT. Amino acid sequence: CASSFVGDTEAFF.

The gene calls are TRBV29-1 and TRBJ1-1; D call uncertain. This CDR3 region has 12 residues. Germline-derived CDR1 and CDR2 are SQVTM and ANQGSEA. V was cut by 6 bases and J by 11 bases, with 19 bases left in between. The CDR3 region has the DNA TGCAGCGTCGTGGGAAGGGATCGAAGGGCTTTCTTT. This translates into CSVVGRDRRAFF.

The chain recombines TRBV6-5 with TRBJ1-1; 8 bases line up with TRBD1. Trimming at V came to 8 bases and at J to 0 bases, leaving 5 bases not matched to a gene. CDR1 and CDR2 (germline): MNHEY, SVGAGI. There are 14 residues in the CDR3. The CDR3 nucleotides read TGTGCCAGCCATCGGGACAGGCTGAACACTGAAGCTTTCTTT. Translated: CASHRDRLNTEAFF.

The chain carries TRBV6-2 or TRBV6-3 and TRBJ2-1; D remains ambiguous. This CDR3 has 13 amino acids. Germline V gene data show CDR1 as MNHEY and CDR2 as SVGEGT. V was pared by 2 bases and J by 7 bases, with 9 bases between. This CDR3 is CASSYGLRNEQFF. The CDR3 coding sequence is TGTGCCAGCAGTTACGGGTTGAGAAATGAGCAGTTCTTC.

J is TRBJ2-7 and V is TRBV27; D may correspond to TRBD1 or TRBD2 (5 bases each). The germline gives CDR1 MNHEY, CDR2 SMNVEV (reference sequence). V was clipped by 3 bases and J by 6 bases, with 12 bases between them. The length of the CDR3 is 13 residues. CDR3 coding DNA: TGTGCCAGCAGTTTTGGCGAGGGGAGCGAGCAGTACTTC. As protein: CASSFGEGSEQYF.

CDR3 DNA: TGTGCCAGCTCAGCGTCTACTAGCGGGTCACCCAATGAGCAGTTCTTC. It yields the protein CASSASTSGSPNEQFF. The chain uses TRBV18 and TRBJ2-1; 9 bases agree with TRBD2. V lost 5 bases and J lost 6; bases outside the gene matches: 11. The CDR3 totals 16 residues. CDR1 is KGHSH, CDR2 LQKENI, per germline.

The chain recombines TRBV6-4 with TRBJ2-1; TRBD2 matches at 10 bases. The V gene's germline CDR1 is MRHNA and CDR2 SNTAGT. There are 14 residues in the CDR3. The V segment lost 4 bases and the J segment 7 bases; nucleotides outside the gene matches: 4. CDR3 region: CASSVIAGGNEQFF. The CDR3 DNA is TGTGCCAGCAGTGTAATAGCGGGAGGAAATGAGCAGTTCTTC.

The J gene is TRBJ2-2, the V gene TRBV7-2; TRBD2 aligns across 8 bases. Germline CDR1 reads SGHTA; CDR2 reads FQGNSA. The V and J ends lost 5 bases and 0 bases, in that order; junction bases with no gene match: 5. The CDR3 length is 16 residues. This CDR3 is CASSITSGANTGELFF. The CDR3 region has the DNA TGTGCCAGCAGCATAACTAGCGGCGCGAACACCGGGGAGCTGTTTTTT.

The rearrangement links TRBV11-2 to TRBJ1-3; D possibly corresponds to TRBD1 (5 bases). CDR3 length: 17 amino acids. V was cut by 3 bases and J by 0 bases, with 15 bases left in between. Per the germline V gene, CDR1 is SGHAT and CDR2 is FQNNGV. The CDR3 spells CASSLAHLGVSGNTIYF. In nucleotides, the CDR3 is TGTGCCAGCAGCTTGGCACATTTGGGGGTCTCTGGAAACACCATATATTTT.

The chain links TRBV9 to TRBJ2-7; 10 positions agree with TRBD1. CDR1 and CDR2 (germline): SGDLS, YYNGEE. Unmatched junction bases numbered 5, after V lost 0 bases and J lost 5 bases. This CDR3 contains 15 residues. This CDR3 is CASSVAGTGVDEQYF. CDR3 nucleotides: TGTGCCAGCAGCGTAGCCGGGACAGGGGTCGACGAGCAGTACTTC.

This clone is medium-sized (0.01 to 0.1%). The junction and the germline gene differ at one end; a read error may be behind it. The CDR3 loop reads CASRTTGTSAVF. CDR3 in DNA: TGTGCCAGCAGAACCACCGGGACTAGCGCGGTCTTC. The J gene is TRBJ2-1, the V gene TRBV2; the match to TRBD2 covers 10 bases. The CDR3 runs to 12 residues. Germline assignment: CDR1 SNHLY and CDR2 FYNNEI.

The CDR3 region has the DNA TGTGCCAGCAGTGTGACAGGGGGCACTGAAGCTTTCTTT. Translation gives CASSVTGGTEAFF. The chain joins TRBV2 to TRBJ1-1; 9 nucleotides line up with TRBD1. V trimming: 4 bases; J trimming: 4 bases; junction bases outside the gene matches: 1. CDR3 length: 13 residues. Germline loops: CDR1 SNHLY, CDR2 FYNNEI.

The rearrangement joins TRBV7-3 to TRBJ2-2; 10 bases are shared with TRBD1. Germline lookup yields CDR1 SGHTA and CDR2 FQGTGA. This CDR3 is 17 amino acids long. The V segment lost 1 base and the J segment 6 bases; nucleotides outside the gene matches: 8. For the CDR3, the DNA is TGTGCCAGCAGCTTAAATGCCCCCGGGACAGGGGCCGGGGAGCTGTTTTTT. The encoded protein is CASSLNAPGTGAGELFF.

This chain joins TRBV6-5 and TRBJ1-6; 7 bases are shared with TRBD1. In germline, CDR1 is MNHEY, CDR2 SVGAGI. The trim removed 0 bases at V and 6 bases at J, leaving 5 bases unmatched. The CDR3 sequence is 16 residues long. The chain's CDR3 is CASSYSEGTVNSPLHF. The DNA of the CDR3 is TGTGCCAGCAGTTACTCCGAGGGGACAGTTAATTCACCCCTCCACTTT.

The gene calls are TRBV11-2 and TRBJ2-7, with 10 nucleotides matching TRBD2. The CDR3 sequence is 15 residues long. The germline V gene has CDR1 SGHAT and CDR2 FQNNGV. V dropped 0 bases and J dropped 4; count of bases not matched to a gene: 3. The DNA for the CDR3 is TGTGCCAGCAGCTTAGATAGCGGGGGGTATTACGAGCAGTACTTC. This codes for CASSLDSGGYYEQYF. Full variable domain (missing parts from reference TRBV11-2 and TRBJ2-7): EAGVAQSPRYKIIEKRQSVAFWCNPISGHATLYWYQQILGQGPKLLIQFQNNGVVDDSQLPKDRFSAERLKGVDSTLKIQPAKLEDSAVYLCASSLDSGGYYEQYFGPGTRLTVT.

The chain links TRBV5-6 to TRBJ1-1; a possible D gene is TRBD1 (5 bases). CDR3 size: 12 residues. Germline V gene data show CDR1 as SGHDT and CDR2 as YYEEEE. V lost 1 base to trimming and J lost 8 bases, with 9 bases between them. Here the CDR3 reads CASSLRGFEAFF. As DNA, the CDR3 is TGTGCCAGCAGCTTGAGGGGCTTCGAAGCTTTCTTT. Based on the CDR3 plus reference TRBV5-6 and TRBJ1-1, the full variable domain is DAGVTQSPTHLIKTRGQQVTLRCSPKSGHDTVSWYQQALGQGPQFIFQYYEEEERQRGNFPDRFSGHQFPNYSSELNVNALLLGDSALYLCASSLRGFEAFFGQGTRLTVV.